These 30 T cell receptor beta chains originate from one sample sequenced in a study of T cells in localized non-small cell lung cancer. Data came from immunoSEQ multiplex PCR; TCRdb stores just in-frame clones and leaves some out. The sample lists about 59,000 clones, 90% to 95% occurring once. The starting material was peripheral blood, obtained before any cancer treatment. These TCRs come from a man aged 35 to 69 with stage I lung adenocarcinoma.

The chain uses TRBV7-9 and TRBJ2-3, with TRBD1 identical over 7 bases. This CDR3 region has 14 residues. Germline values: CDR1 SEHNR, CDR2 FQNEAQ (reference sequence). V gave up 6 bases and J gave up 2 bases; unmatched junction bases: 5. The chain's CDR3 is CASRRGLSTDTQYF. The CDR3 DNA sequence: TGTGCCAGCAGGAGGGGGCTATCCACAGATACGCAGTATTTT.

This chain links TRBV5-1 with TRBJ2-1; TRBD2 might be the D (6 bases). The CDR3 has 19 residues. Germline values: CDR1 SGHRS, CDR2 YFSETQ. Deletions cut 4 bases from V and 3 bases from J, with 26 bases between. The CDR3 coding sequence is TGCGCCAGCAGCCCGGACATCCGGGACGCCGGAGGGGACTACAATGAGCAGTTCTTC. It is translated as CASSPDIRDAGGDYNEQFF. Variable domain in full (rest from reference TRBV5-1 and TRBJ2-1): KAGVTQTPRYLIKTRGQQVTLSCSPISGHRSVSWYQQTPGQGLQFLFEYFSETQRNKGNFPGRFSGRQFSNSRSEMNVSTLELGDSALYLCASSPDIRDAGGDYNEQFFGPGTRLTVL.

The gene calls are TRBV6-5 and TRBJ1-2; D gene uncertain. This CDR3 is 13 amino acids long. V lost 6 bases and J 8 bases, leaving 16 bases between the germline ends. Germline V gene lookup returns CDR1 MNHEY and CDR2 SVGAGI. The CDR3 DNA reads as TGTGCCAGCAGCCTAGGAAGAACTCAGGGCTACACCTTC. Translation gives CASSLGRTQGYTF.

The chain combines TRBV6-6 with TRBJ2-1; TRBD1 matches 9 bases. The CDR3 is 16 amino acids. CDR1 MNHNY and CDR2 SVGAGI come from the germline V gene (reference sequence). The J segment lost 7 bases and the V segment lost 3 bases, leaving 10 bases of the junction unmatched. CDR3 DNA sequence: TGTGCCAGCAGTTATCTAACAGGGGGCGGGGGAAATGAGCAGTTCTTC. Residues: CASSYLTGGGGNEQFF.

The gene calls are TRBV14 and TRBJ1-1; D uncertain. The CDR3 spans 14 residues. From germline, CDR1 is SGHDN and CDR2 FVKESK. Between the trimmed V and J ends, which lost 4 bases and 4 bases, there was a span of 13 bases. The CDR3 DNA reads TGTGCCAGCAGCCGATCCGGAGGCCCCACTGAAGCTTTCTTT. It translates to CASSRSGGPTEAFF.

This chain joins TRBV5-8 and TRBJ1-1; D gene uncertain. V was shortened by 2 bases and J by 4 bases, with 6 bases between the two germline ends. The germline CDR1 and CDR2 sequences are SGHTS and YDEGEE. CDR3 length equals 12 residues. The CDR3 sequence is CASSFRTTEAFF. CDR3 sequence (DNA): TGTGCCAGCAGCTTTAGGACCACTGAAGCTTTCTTT.

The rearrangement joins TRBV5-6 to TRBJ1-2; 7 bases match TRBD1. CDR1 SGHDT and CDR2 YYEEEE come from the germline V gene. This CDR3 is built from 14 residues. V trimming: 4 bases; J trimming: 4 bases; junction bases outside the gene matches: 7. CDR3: CASSRRGTAYGYTF. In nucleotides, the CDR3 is TGTGCCAGCAGCCGACGCGGGACAGCCTATGGCTACACCTTC.

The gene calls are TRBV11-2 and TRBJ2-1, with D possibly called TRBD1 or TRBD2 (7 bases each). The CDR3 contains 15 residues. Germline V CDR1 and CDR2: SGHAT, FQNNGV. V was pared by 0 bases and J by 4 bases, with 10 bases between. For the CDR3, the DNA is TGTGCCAGCAGCTTAGACAGGGGGGGTTACAATGAGCAGTTCTTC. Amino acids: CASSLDRGGYNEQFF.

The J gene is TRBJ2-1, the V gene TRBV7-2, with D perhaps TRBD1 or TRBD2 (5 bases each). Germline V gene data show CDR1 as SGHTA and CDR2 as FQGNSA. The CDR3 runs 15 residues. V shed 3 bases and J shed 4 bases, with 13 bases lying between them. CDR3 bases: TGTGCCAGCAGCTTGACCGGGACCTCTTACAATGAGCAGTTCTTC. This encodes CASSLTGTSYNEQFF.

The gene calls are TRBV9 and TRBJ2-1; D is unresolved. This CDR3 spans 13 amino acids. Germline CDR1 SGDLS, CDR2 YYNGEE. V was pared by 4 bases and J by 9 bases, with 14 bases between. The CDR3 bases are TGTGCCAGCAGCCCCGACTGGGGTACTGAGCAGTTCTTC. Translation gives CASSPDWGTEQFF.

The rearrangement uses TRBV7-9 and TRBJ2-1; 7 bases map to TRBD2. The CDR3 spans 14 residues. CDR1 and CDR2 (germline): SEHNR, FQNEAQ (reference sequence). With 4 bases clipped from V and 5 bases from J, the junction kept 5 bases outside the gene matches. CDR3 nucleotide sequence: TGTGCCAGCAGCTCCACTAGCGCCGACAATGAGCAGTTCTTC. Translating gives CASSSTSADNEQFF.

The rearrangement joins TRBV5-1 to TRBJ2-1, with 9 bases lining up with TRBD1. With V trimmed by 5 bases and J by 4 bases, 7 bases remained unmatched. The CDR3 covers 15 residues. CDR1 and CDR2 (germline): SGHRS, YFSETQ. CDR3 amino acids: CASSPGTGTYNEQFF. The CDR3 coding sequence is TGCGCCAGCAGTCCAGGGACAGGGACATACAATGAGCAGTTCTTC.

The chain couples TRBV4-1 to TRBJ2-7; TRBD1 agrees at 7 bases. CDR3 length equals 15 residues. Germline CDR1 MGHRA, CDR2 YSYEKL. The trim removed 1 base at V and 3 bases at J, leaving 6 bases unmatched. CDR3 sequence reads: CASSQGTGPIYEQYF. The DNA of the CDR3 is TGCGCCAGCAGCCAAGGGACAGGACCAATCTACGAGCAGTACTTC.

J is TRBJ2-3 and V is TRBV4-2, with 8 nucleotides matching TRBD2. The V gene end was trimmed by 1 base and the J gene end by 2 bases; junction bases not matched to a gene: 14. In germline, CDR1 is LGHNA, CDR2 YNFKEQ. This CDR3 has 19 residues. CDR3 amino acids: CASSQGWRSGSHHTDTQYF. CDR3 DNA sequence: TGTGCCAGCAGCCAAGGATGGAGAAGCGGGAGCCACCACACAGATACGCAGTATTTT.

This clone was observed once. This CDR3 is CASNLYRSSYNEQFF. The CDR3 bases are TGTGCCAGCAACCTATACAGGAGCTCCTACAATGAGCAGTTCTTC. This sequence joins TRBV7-8 and TRBJ2-1; D might be TRBD1 (5 bases). Germline CDR1 reads SGHVS; CDR2 reads FQNEAQ. Trimming took off 7 bases at V and 0 bases at J, with 13 bases between the two ends. The CDR3 runs to 15 residues.

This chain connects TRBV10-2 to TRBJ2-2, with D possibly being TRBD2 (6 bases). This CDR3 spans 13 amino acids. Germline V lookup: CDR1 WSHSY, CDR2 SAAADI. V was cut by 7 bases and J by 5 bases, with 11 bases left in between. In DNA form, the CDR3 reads TGCGCCAGCACCCGGGAGCGAACCGGGGAGCTGTTTTTT. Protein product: CASTRERTGELFF.

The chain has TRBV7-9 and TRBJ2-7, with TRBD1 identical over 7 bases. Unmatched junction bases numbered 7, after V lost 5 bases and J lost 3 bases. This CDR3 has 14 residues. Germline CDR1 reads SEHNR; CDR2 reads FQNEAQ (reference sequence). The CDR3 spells CASSTGTDNYEQYF. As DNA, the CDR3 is TGTGCCAGCAGCACCGGGACAGATAACTACGAGCAGTACTTC.

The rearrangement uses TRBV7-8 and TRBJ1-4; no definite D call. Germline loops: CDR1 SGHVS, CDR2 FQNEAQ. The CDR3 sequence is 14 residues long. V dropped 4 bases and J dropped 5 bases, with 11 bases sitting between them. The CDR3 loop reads CASSSGIRNEKLFF. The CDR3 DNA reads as TGTGCCAGCAGCTCCGGGATCAGGAATGAAAAACTGTTTTTT. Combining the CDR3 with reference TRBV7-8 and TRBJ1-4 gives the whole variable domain GAGVSQSPRYKVAKRGQDVALRCDPISGHVSLFWYQQALGQGPEFLTYFQNEAQLDKSGLPSDRFFAERPEGSVSTLKIQRTQQEDSAVYLCASSSGIRNEKLFFGSGTQLSVL.

CDR3 sequence reads: CASSQDAFVQGPFF. The CDR3 DNA sequence: TGCGCCAGCAGCCAAGATGCTTTTGTCCAGGGGCCTTTCTTT. This chain uses TRBV4-3 with TRBJ1-1, with D possibly TRBD1 on 6 matching bases. Germline V gives CDR1 LGHNA, CDR2 YSLEER. V was shortened by 0 bases and J by 12 bases, with 17 bases between the two germline ends. The CDR3 consists of 14 residues.

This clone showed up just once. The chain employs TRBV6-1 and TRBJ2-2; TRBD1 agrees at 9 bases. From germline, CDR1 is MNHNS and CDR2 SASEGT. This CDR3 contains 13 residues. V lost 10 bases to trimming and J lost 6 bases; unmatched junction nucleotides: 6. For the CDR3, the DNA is TGTGCCATCAACAGGGGGCTCGCCGGGGAGCTGTTTTTT. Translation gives CAINRGLAGELFF.

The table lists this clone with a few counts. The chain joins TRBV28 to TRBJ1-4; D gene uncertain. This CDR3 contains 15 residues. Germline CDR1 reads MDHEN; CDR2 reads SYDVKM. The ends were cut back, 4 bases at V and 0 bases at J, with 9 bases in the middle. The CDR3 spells CASSSEVATNEKLFF. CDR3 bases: TGTGCCAGCAGTTCTGAAGTAGCAACTAATGAAAAACTGTTTTTT.

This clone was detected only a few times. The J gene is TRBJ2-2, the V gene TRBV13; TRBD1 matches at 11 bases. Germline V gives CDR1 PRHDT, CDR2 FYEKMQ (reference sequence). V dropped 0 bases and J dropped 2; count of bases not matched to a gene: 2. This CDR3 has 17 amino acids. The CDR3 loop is CASSLGGTGGNTGELFF. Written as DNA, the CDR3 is TGTGCCAGCAGCTTAGGAGGGACAGGGGGTAACACCGGGGAGCTGTTTTTT. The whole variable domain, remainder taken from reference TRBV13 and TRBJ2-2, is AAGVIQSPRHLIKEKRETATLKCYPIPRHDTVYWYQQGPGQDPQFLISFYEKMQSDKGSIPDRFSAQQFSDYHSELNMSSLELGDSALYFCASSLGGTGGNTGELFFGEGSRLTVL.

The CDR3 DNA reads as TGTGCCAGCAGCTTAGATAGCGGAAGCACAGATACGCAGTATTTT. It is translated as CASSLDSGSTDTQYF. The rearrangement uses TRBV11-3 and TRBJ2-3; the D gene is possibly TRBD2 (6 bases). This CDR3 is 15 amino acids long. V lost 0 bases, J lost 0 bases, and 7 bases lay in between. Germline V CDR1 and CDR2: SGHNT, YENEEA.

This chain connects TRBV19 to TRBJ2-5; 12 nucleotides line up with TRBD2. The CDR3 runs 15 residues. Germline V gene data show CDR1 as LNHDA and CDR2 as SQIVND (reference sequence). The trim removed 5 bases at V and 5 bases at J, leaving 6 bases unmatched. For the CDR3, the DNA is TGTGCCAGTAGTCCGACTAGCGGGGGCCCGGAGACCCAGTACTTC. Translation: CASSPTSGGPETQYF. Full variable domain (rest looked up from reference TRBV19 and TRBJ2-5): DGGITQSPKYLFRKEGQNVTLSCEQNLNHDAMYWYRQDPGQGLRLIYYSQIVNDFQKGDIAEGYSVSREKKESFPLTVTSAQKNPTAFYLCASSPTSGGPETQYFGPGTRLLVL.

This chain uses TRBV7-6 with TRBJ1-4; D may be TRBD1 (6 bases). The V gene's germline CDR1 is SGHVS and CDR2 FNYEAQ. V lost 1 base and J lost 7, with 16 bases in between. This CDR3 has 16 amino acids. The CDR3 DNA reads TGTGCCAGCAGCTTAGATTTCGGGGGGCGAGGTGAAAAACTGTTTTTT. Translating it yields CASSLDFGGRGEKLFF.

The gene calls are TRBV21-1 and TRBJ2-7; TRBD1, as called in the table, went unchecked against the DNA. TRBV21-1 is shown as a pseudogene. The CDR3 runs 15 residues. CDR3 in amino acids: CASSKDGQITYEQYF. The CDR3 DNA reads TGTGCCAGCAGCAAAGACGGACAGATAACCTACGAGCAGTACTTC.

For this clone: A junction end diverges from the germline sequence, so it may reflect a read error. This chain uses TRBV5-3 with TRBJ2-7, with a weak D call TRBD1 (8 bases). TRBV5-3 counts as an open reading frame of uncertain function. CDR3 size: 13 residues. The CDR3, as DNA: TGTGCCAGCAGCTTAGGGGGGGACAGGCTCGAGTACTTC. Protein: CASSLGGDRLEYF.

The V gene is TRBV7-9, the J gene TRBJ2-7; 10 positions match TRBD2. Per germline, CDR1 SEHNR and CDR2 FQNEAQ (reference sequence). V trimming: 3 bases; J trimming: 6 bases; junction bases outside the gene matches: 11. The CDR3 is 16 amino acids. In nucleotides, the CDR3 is TGTGCCAGCAGCTTCTTTCCCCTAGCGGGAGTCTCCGAGCAGTACTTC. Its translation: CASSFFPLAGVSEQYF. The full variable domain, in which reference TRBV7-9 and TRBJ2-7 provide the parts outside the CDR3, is DTGVSQNPRHKITKRGQNVTFRCDPISEHNRLYWYRQTLGQGPEFLTYFQNEAQLEKSRLLSDRFSAERPKGSFSTLEIQRTEQGDSAMYLCASSFFPLAGVSEQYFGPGTRLTVT.

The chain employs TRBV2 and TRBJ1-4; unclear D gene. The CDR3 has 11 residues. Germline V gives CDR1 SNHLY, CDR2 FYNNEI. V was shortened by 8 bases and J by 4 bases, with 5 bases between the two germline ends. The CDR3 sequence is CASRLNEKLFF. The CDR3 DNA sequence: TGTGCCAGCCGGCTTAATGAAAAACTGTTTTTT.

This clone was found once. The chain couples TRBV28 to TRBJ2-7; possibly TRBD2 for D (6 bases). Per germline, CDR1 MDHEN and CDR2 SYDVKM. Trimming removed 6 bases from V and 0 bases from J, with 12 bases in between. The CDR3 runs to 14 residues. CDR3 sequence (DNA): TGTGCCAGCAGGGTCGGGGGAAACTCCTACGAGCAGTACTTC. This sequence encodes CASRVGGNSYEQYF.